The entry below gives a single T cell receptor beta chain sequence along with its context. The antigen this receptor binds is unknown. Per-base qualities were not stored, and no clone one base away is much larger. The sample is drawn from a study of cytotoxic CD8 clonotypes in ibrutinib-treated CLL (dated by TCRdb to about 2021). For the study in its entirety: The cohort was composed of under 12 relapsed/refractory and about 15 treatment-naive patients; IGHV unmutated status was identified in some 17 patients. Every sample from remission and from progressive disease was obtained while the patients were still on ibrutinib. Partial responses were observed in about 25 patients and complete responses in 2; after a median follow-up of 68 months, remission was maintained in some 14 patients and progression was observed in roughly twelve. On average, each sample yielded 255,043 productive templates and tens of thousands of productive rearrangements. Longitudinal samples were available for about 30% of the 86 trial participants. Samples at response were collected after a median of roughly 13 months of treatment, with a range of roughly 6 to 40 months. Cryopreserved peripheral blood mononuclear cells were obtained prior to treatment, at the time of response, and at either disease progression or sustained remission. On the study overall, not on this receptor specifically: Public clonotypes were rare and either contracted or stayed stable during treatment, and the rise in clonality at ibrutinib response reflected the expansion of private clonotypes. Sampling times were not matched between sustained-remission and progressing patients, and lymph node repertoires were not studied. At ibrutinib response clonality went up, during sustained remission it held steady, and at progression it dropped back toward baseline. At baseline, clonality was higher than in age-matched healthy donors and showed a strong correlation with circulating CD8+ T-cell counts.

A MiSeq instrument was used for deep resolution sequencing, which targeted depths ranging from 1 in 1 million up to 1 in 200,000 T cells, with coverage averaging 10x for each clonotype. TCR beta libraries were generated with the immunoSEQ hsTCRB Kit. The original methods were these. ImmunoSEQ Data Assistant and ImmunoSEQ Analyzer were used for data analysis, and V, D and J genes were assigned according to IMGT definitions. Clonality, which ranges from 0 to 1, was calculated by subtracting the normalized Shannon entropy of productive rearrangement frequencies from one. Public clonotype analysis was restricted to overrepresented clonotypes comprising at least 0.05% of each patient's repertoire. Some twelve age-matched healthy donor repertoires from immuneACCESS were used as controls for clonality. TCRdb took this table from immuneACCESS and kept in-frame rearrangements with V and J called. Such tables lack part of the clones; where checked against another copy, unresolved V genes explain under half of the gap, and the rest is unexplained. Clonal size and the V and J genes are those of that table, whereas D and trimming came from the DNA. Across this sample there are 130,000 or so clones, with 70% to 90% seen only once. The top ten hold approximately 2% of the sample.

The CDR3 spans 12 residues, from the cysteine through the phenylalanine. Solely the CDR3 DNA is kept, with 36 bases framed from the first base. At the junction V is shortened by 1 base and J by 12 bases, with 12 bases in between. CDR1 and CDR2 were assigned from the germline V gene as SGHTA and FQGNSA. According to the study, the label for this sample's time point signals: 24 months on ibrutinib. For TCR beta library preparation, about 2 micrograms of genomic DNA were isolated from cryopreserved PBMCs. Longitudinal blood samples from CLL patients receiving ibrutinib monotherapy were subjected to high-throughput TCR beta sequencing. Patients were enrolled in a phase 2 open-label single-center ibrutinib monotherapy trial.

Recombination joined TRBV7-2 with TRBJ2-5; the D gene is unclear. The sequence derives from a human donor with chronic lymphocytic leukemia. The material was PBMCs, obtained after 24 months of ibrutinib treatment. This receptor has the CDR3 CASSLDPTPEYF. DNA sequence: TGTGCCAGCAGCTTAGACCCTACCCCCGAGTACTTC.